A selection of T cell receptor beta chains follows, all from one sample in a study of blood T cell repertoires in COVID-19. Generated by immunoSEQ multiplex PCR, the TCRdb table keeps only in-frame clones and is missing some. The profile shows around 100,000 clones, about 91% of them singletons. The sequencing input was peripheral blood. The receptors stem from a human donor in a cohort sampled during active COVID-19. The CDR3 runs from the conserved cysteine through the conserved F or W. D genes are given only for firm matches. Size tells how often a clone was seen (once, few, many) or the class of an expanded clone, and some rows leave it out.

V,D,size,J,DNA,CDR3
TRBV5-6,TRBD1,.,TRBJ1-5,TGTGCCAGCAGCTTACAGGGGGTCAATCAGCCCCAGCATTTT,CASSLQGVNQPQHF
TRBV6-5,TRBD1,.,TRBJ2-1,TGTGCCAGCAGGGGCACAGGGGTGGTTGATGAGCAGTTCTTC,CASRGTGVVDEQFF
TRBV9,TRBD1,.,TRBJ1-1,TGTGCCAGCAGCCCTCCGGGACAGGGGGTTAAAACTGAAGCTTTCTTT,CASSPPGQGVKTEAFF
TRBV11-2,TRBD2,.,TRBJ2-7,TGTGCCAGCAGCCCGGTGATCGGCGGGGGATACGAGCAGTACTTC,CASSPVIGGGYEQYF
TRBV9,TRBD2,.,TRBJ2-5,TGTGCCAGCAGCGTTCATGCGGGGGGGAAAGAGACCCAGTACTTC,CASSVHAGGKETQYF
TRBV19,.,.,TRBJ2-7,TGTGCCAGTAGTATAGATCTTAAGGAGAGCGACGAGCAGTACTTC,CASSIDLKESDEQYF
TRBV2,.,.,TRBJ2-7,TGTGCCCTCAGGGACATTCGCACCCACGAGCAGTACTTC,CALRDIRTHEQYF
TRBV9,.,.,TRBJ2-7,TGTGCCAGCAGCGTCTACAGGGACTCCTACGAGCAGTACTTC,CASSVYRDSYEQYF
TRBV11-2,TRBD2,.,TRBJ2-7,TGTGCCAGCAGCTCCCCAGGTGGGGCTAGCGGGAGCCCTTACGAGCAGTACTTC,CASSSPGGASGSPYEQYF
TRBV21-1,.,.,TRBJ2-7,TGTGCCAGCAGGGGCGGCGGACAGGACTACGAGCAGTACTTC,CASRGGGQDYEQYF
TRBV5-4,TRBD1,.,TRBJ2-3,TGTGCCAGCAGCTTCAGGGGACAGGGAACAGATACGCAGTATTTT,CASSFRGQGTDTQYF
TRBV18,.,few,TRBJ1-2,TGTGCCAGCTCACAGGGGTTACTGAACTATGGCTACACCTTC,CASSQGLLNYGYTF